Listed here is a single T cell receptor beta chain. Its antigen is currently unknown. The record originates from a study of cytomegalovirus exposure and HLA in healthy donors. The overall study: Some 85 million unique TCRs, all from HLA-typed donors, were included in an early release of the data.

PCR amplification relied on 60 Vbeta primers (plus 13 Jbeta primers). The table came from immunoSEQ multiplex PCR; TCRdb's copy has only in-frame clones and leaves some out. The sample contains 100,000 to 150,000 clones, about 81% of which appear only once. Germline CDR1 is MNHEY and CDR2 is SVGAGI. Germline trimming cut 2 bases from V and 2 bases from J; bases unmatched to any gene: 4. The CDR3 has 15 amino acids. Study results and limitations: A likely sequencing artifact accounted for one observed cluster of highly shared sequence variants. A later analysis reportedly found fewer N-insertions in an Asian-associated ancestry cluster than the approximately 670-donor mean.

The sample taken for sequencing was PBMCs. The TCR originated in a woman in her 30s in good health and CMV-seronegative. The chain recombines TRBV6-5 with TRBJ2-7; 9 bases line up with TRBD2. CDR3 bases: TGTGCCAGCAGTTACAGAGCGGGAGGTGCCTACGAGCAGTACTTC. Its translation: CASSYRAGGAYEQYF.